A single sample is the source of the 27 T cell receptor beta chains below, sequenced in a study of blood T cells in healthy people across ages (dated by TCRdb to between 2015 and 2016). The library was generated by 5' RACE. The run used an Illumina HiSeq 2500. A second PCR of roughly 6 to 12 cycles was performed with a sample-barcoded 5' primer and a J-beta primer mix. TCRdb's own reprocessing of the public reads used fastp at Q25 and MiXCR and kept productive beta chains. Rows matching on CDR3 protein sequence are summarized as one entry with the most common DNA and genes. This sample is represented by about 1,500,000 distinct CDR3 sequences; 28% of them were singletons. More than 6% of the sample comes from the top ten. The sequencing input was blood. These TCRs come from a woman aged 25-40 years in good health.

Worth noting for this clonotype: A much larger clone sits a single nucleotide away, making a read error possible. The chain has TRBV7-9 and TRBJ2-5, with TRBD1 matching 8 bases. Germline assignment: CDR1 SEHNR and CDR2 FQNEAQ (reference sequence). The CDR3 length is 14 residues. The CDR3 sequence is CASSSTGGSETRYF. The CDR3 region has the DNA TGTGCCAGCAGCTCAACAGGGGGTTCAGAGACCCGGTACTTC.

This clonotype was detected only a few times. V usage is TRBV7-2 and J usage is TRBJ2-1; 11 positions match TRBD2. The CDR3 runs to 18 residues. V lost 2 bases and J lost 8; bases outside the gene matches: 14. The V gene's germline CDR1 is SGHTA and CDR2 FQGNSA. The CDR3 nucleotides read TGTGCCAGCAGCTTAAAAGTGGGCGTCCTAGCGGGGGGATATGAGCAGTTCTTC. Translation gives CASSLKVGVLAGGYEQFF.

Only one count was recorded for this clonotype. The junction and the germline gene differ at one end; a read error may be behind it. The CDR3 spells CTSSSRAIMTGWSSPLHF. CDR3 coding DNA: TGTACCAGCAGCTCCAGAGCAATTATGACAGGTTGGAGTTCACCCCTCCACTTT. The chain carries TRBV7-8 and TRBJ1-6, with TRBD1 as a possible D gene (6 bases). CDR1 SGHVS and CDR2 FQNEAQ come from the germline V gene. This CDR3 region has 18 residues.

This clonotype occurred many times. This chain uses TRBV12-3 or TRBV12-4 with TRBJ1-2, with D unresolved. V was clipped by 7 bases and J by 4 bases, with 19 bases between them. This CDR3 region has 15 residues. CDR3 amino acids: CASTPGPGRGYGYTF. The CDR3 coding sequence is TGTGCCAGCACCCCCGGGCCGGGTAGAGGCTATGGCTACACCTTC.

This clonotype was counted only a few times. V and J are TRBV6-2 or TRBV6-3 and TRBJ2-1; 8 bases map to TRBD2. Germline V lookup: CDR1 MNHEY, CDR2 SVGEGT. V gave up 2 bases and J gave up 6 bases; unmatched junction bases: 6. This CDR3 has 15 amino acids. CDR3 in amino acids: CASSYRRGDGNEQFF. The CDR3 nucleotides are TGTGCCAGCAGTTACCGGCGGGGGGATGGCAATGAGCAGTTCTTC.

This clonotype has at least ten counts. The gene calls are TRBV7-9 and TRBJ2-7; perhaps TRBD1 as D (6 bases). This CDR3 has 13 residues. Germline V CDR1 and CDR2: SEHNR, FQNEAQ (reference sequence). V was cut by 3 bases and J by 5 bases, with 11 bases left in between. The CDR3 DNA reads TGTGCCAGCAGCTTGCAGGGGATCCACGAGCAGTACTTC. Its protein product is CASSLQGIHEQYF.

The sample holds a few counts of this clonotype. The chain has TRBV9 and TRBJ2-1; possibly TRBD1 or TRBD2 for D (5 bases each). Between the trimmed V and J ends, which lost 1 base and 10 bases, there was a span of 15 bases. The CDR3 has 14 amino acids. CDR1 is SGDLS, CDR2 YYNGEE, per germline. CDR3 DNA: TGTGCCAGCAGCGTATTGGGGACCTCCTACGAGCAGTTCTTC. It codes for CASSVLGTSYEQFF.

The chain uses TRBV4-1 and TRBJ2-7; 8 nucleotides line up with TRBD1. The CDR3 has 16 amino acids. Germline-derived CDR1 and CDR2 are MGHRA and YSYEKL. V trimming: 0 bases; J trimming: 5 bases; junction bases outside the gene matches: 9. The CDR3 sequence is CASSQDPPGGIDEQYF. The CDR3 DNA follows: TGCGCCAGCAGCCAAGACCCGCCAGGGGGCATTGACGAGCAGTACTTC.

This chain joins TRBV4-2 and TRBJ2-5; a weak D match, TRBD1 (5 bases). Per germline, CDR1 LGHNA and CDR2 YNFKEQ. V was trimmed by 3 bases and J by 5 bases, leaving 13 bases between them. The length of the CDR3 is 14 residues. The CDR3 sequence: CASSHQRGSETQYF. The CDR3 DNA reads TGTGCCAGCAGCCACCAAAGGGGCTCCGAGACCCAGTACTTC.

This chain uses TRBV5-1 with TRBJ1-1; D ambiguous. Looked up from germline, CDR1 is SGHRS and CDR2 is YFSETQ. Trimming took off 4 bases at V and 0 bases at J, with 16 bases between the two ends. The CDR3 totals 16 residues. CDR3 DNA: TGCGCCAGCAGCGCGTTGGCAGCAGACTTGAACACTGAAGCTTTCTTT. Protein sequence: CASSALAADLNTEAFF.

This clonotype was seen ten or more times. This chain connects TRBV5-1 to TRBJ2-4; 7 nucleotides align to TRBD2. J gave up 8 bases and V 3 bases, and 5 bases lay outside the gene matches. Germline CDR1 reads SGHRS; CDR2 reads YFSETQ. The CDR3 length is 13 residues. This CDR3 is CASSSGLEDIQYF. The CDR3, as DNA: TGCGCCAGCAGCTCAGGACTAGAAGACATTCAGTACTTC.

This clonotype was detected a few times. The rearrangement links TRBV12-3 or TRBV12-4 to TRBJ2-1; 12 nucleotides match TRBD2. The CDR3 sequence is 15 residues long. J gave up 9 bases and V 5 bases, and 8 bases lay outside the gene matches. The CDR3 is CASSTLAGGQGEQFF. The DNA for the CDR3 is TGTGCCAGCAGTACCCTAGCGGGGGGGCAAGGTGAGCAGTTCTTC.

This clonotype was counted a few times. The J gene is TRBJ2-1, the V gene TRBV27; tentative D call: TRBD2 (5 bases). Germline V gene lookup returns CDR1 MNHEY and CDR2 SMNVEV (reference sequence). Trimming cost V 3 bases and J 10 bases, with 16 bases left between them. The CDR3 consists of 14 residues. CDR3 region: CASSLGSAGYEQFF. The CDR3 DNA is TGTGCCAGCAGTTTGGGAAGCGCGGGTTACGAGCAGTTCTTC.

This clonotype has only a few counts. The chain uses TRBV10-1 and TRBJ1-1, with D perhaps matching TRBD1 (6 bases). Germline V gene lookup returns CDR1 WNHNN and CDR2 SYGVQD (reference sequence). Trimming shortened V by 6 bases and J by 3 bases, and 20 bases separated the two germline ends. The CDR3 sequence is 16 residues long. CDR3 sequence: CASSSGTPGRDTEAFF. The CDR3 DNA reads TGCGCCAGCAGCTCCGGGACACCGGGGCGGGACACTGAAGCTTTCTTT.

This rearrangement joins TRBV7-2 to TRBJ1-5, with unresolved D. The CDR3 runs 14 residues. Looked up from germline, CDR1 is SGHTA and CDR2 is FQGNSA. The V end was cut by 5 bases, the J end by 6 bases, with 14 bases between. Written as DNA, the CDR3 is TGTGCCAGCAGCCCCACCCTCAAGGGTCAGCCCCAGCATTTT. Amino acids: CASSPTLKGQPQHF.

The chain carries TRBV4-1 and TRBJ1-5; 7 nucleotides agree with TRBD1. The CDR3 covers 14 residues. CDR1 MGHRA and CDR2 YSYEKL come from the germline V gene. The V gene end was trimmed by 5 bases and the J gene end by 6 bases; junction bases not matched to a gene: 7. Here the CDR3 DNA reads TGCGCCAGCAGCTATGACAGGGATATTCAGCCCCAGCATTTT. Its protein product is CASSYDRDIQPQHF.

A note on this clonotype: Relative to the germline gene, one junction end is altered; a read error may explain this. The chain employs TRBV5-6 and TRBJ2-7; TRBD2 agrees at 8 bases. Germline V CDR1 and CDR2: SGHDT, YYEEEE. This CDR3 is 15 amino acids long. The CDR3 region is CASSTRGGPPYERYF. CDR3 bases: TGTGCCAGCAGCACCCGGGGGGGCCCTCCCTACGAGCGGTACTTC.

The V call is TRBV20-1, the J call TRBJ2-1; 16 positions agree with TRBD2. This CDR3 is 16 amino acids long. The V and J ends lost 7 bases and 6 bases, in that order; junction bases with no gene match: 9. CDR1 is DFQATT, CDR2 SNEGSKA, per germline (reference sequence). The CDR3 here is CSGKEGLAGGPNEQFF. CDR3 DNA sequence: TGCAGTGGAAAGGAGGGACTAGCGGGGGGGCCCAATGAGCAGTTCTTC.

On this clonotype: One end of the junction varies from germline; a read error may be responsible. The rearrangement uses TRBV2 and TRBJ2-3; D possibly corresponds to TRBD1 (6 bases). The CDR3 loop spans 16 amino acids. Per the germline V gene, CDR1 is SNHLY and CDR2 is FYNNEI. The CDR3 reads CACRSGQGSSTDTQYF. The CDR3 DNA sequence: TGTGCCTGCAGGTCGGGGCAGGGGTCTAGCACAGATACGCAGTATTTT.

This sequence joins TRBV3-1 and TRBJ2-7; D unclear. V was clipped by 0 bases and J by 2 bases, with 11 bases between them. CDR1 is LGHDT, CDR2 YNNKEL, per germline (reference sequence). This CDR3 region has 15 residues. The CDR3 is CASSQDSARTYEQYF. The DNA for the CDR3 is TGTGCCAGCAGCCAAGATTCGGCCAGGACCTACGAGCAGTACTTC.

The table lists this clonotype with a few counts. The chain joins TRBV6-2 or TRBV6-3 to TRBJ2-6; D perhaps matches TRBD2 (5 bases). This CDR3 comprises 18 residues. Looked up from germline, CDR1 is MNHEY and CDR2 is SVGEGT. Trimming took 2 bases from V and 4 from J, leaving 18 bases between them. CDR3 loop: CASSYGIRRSGGANVLTF. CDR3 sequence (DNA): TGTGCCAGCAGTTACGGGATTAGGAGGTCAGGAGGGGCCAACGTCCTGACTTTC.

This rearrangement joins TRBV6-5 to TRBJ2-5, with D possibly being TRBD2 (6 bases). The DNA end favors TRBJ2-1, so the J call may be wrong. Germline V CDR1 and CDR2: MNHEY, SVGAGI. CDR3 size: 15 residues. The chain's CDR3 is CASGPPGLTRETQFF. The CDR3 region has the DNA TGTGCCAGCGGACCCCCGGGACTCACACGAGAGACCCAGTTCTTC.

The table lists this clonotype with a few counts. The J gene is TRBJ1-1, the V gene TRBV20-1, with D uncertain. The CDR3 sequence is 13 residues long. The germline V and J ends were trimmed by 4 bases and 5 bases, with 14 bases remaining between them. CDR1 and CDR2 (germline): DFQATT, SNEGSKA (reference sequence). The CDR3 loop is CSANLNGRTEAFF. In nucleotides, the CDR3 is TGCAGTGCTAATCTTAATGGACGGACTGAAGCTTTCTTT.

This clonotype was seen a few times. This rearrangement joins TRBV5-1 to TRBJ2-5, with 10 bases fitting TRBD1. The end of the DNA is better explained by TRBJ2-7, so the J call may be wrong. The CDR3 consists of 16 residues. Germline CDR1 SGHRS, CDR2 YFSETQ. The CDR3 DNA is TGCGCCAGCAGCTTGGCAGGGACAGGGGAAATCTACGAGCAGTACTTC. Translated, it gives CASSLAGTGEIYEQYF.

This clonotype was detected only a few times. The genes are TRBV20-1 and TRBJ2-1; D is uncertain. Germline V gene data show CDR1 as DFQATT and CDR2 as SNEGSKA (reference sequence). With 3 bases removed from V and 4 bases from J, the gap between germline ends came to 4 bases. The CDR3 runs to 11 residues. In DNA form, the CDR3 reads TGCAGTGCTAGCTTATACAATGAGCAGTTCTTC. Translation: CSASLYNEQFF.

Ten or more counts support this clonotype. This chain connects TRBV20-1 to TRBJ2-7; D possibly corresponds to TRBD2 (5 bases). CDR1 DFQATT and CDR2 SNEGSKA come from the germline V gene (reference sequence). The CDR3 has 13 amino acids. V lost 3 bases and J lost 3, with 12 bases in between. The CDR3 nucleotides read TGCAGTGCTAGGGTAGCGCCTAACTACGAGCAGTACTTC. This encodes CSARVAPNYEQYF.

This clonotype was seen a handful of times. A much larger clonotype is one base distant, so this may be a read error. The CDR3 here is CSTRVPGTSTYEQYF. The CDR3 DNA follows: TGCAGTACTAGAGTCCCCGGGACATCGACCTACGAGCAGTACTTC. V usage is TRBV20-1 and J usage is TRBJ2-4, with a tentative D call TRBD1 (6 bases). The better agreement between TRBJ2-7 and the DNA end casts doubt on the J call. Germline V gene lookup returns CDR1 DFQATT and CDR2 SNEGSKA (reference sequence). This CDR3 comprises 15 residues.